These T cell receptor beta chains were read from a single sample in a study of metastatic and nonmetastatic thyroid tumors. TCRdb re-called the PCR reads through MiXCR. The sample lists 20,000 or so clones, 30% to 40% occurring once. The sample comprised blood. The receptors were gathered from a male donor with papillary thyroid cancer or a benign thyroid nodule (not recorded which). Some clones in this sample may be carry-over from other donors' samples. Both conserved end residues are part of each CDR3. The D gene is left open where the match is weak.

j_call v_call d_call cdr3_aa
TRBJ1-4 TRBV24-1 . CATSDFGGEANEKLFF
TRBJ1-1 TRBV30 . CAWSVMGNTEAFF
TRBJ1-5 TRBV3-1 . CASSQAQSNQPQHF
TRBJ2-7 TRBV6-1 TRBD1 CASSDRDRGYYEQYF
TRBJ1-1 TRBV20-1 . CSARAGHTDTEAFF
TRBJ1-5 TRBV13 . CASSLGNQPQHF
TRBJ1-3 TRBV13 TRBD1 CASRDRGPGNTIYF
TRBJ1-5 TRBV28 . CASSLRQARQPQHF
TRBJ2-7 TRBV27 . CASRTGVGLLYEQYF
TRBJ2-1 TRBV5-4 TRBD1 CASSGGQGVYNEQFF
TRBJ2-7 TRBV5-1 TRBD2 CASRTGTSGTHEQYF
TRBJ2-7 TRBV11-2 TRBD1 CASSPEGQGFYEQYF
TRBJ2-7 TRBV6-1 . CASSEDLSYEQYF
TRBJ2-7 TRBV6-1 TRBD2 CASSLGLAGSSYEQYF
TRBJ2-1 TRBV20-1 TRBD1 CSASQNRDRGNEQFF
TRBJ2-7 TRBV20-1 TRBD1 CSAQYRDRGDEQYF
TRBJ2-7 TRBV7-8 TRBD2 CASSLDTPSGRNLQYF
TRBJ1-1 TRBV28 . CASITGNTEAFF
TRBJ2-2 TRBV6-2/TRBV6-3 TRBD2 CASRSRPGLAGGHQAGELFF
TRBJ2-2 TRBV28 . CASSWVSTGELFF
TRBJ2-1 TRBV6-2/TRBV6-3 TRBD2 CASTIDASGRANEQFF
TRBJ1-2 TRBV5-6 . CASSFMVTNYGYTF
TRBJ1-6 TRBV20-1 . CSASHRALNSPLHF
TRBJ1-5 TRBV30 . CAWSGQDNQPQHF
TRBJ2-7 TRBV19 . CASSIDGASGLTYEQYF
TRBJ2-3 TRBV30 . CAWSVILADTQYF
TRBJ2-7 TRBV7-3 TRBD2 CASSMGGGSYEQYF
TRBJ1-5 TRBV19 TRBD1 CASSDHRGPQPQHF
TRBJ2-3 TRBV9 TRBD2 CASSVAAGTDTQYF